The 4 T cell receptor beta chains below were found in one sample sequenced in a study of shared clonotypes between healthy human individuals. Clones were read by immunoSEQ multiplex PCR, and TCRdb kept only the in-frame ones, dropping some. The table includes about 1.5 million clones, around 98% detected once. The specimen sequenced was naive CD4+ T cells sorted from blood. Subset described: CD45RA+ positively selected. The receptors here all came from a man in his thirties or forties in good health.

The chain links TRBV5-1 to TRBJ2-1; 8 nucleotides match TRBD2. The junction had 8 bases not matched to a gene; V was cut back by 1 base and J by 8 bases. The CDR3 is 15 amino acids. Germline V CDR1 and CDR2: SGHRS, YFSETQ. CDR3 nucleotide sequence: TGCGCCAGCAGCTTGCCCAGCGGGAGTTTCGATGAGCAGTTCTTC. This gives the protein CASSLPSGSFDEQFF.

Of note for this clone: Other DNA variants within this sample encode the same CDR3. For the CDR3, the DNA is TGTGCCAGCAGCTTGGGCGGGGAAAGCACAGATACGCAGTATTTT. It is translated as CASSLGGESTDTQYF. The J gene is TRBJ2-3, the V gene TRBV5-4, with D tentatively TRBD2 (6 bases). CDR3 length: 15 amino acids. Germline CDR1 SGHNT, CDR2 YYREEE (reference sequence). Trimming stripped 0 bases from V and 0 bases from J, with 8 bases between.

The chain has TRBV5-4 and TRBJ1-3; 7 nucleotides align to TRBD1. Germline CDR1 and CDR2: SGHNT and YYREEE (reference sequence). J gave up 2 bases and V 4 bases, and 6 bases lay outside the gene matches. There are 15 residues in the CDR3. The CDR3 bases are TGTGCCAGCAGCCATAAGACAGGGCCTGGAAACACCATATATTTT. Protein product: CASSHKTGPGNTIYF.

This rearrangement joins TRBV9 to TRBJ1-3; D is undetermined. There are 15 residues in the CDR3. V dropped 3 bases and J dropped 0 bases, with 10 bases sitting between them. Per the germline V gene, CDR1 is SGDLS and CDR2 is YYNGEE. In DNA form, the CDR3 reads TGTGCCAGCAGCGCATCTAAGAGCTCTGGAAACACCATATATTTT. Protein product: CASSASKSSGNTIYF.